This T cell receptor (beta chain) was observed in a study of shared clonotypes between healthy human individuals. Libraries were prepared by immunoSEQ multiplex PCR; TCRdb keeps only in-frame clonotypes and omits some of them. This sample carries about 490,000 clones, 65% to 80% of them seen once, and the ten largest clones take approximately 12%. Only Caucasian adults living in Nashville, Tennessee served as donors. The CDR3 totals 15 residues. V was clipped by 0 bases and J by 3 bases; unmatched bases: 4. Germline CDR1 reads GTSNPN; CDR2 reads SVGIG (reference sequence). Source material: PBMCs. This clonotype was sampled from a woman in her 40s in good health. Some clones in this sample may be carry-over from other donors' samples. The rearrangement joins TRBV30 to TRBJ2-2; 7 bases match TRBD2. The CDR3 DNA sequence: TGTGCCTGGAGTGTACGGCTAGCGGACACCGGGGAGCTGTTTTTT. This sequence encodes CAWSVRLADTGELFF.